Shown below are 12 T cell receptor beta chains from a single sample sequenced in a study of human thymus T cells. Data came from immunoSEQ multiplex PCR; TCRdb stores just in-frame clones and leaves some out. The table shows under 150,000 clones, with 90% to 95% occurring only once. Obtained as resections during corrective heart surgery, the thymus tissue was then studied. Input material: thymus tissue. The source is a boy less than two years old with a congenital heart defect but otherwise immunologically healthy.

This clone was seen once. This rearrangement joins TRBV5-8 to TRBJ1-5, with D perhaps TRBD1 (5 bases). Trimming removed 2 bases from V and 6 bases from J, with 18 bases in between. Germline CDR1 reads SGHTS; CDR2 reads YDEGEE. This CDR3 spans 16 amino acids. As DNA, the CDR3 is TGTGCCAGCAGCTTTCCTCAACGGGGAGGGACTCAGCCCCAGCATTTT. Its protein product is CASSFPQRGGTQPQHF.

This chain connects TRBV5-5 to TRBJ1-1; D gene uncertain. V was shortened by 4 bases and J by 5 bases, with 9 bases between the two germline ends. CDR3 size: 12 residues. Germline V gene sequence: CDR1 SGHKS, CDR2 YYEKEE (reference sequence). CDR3: CASSKDGTEAFF. Written as DNA, the CDR3 is TGTGCCAGCAGCAAGGACGGAACTGAAGCTTTCTTT.

The CDR3 loop is CASSSGQFTGELFF. The CDR3, as DNA: TGCGCCAGCAGCTCCGGACAGTTCACCGGGGAGCTGTTTTTT. The chain employs TRBV5-1 and TRBJ2-2, with D tentatively TRBD1 (6 bases). The germline V gene has CDR1 SGHRS and CDR2 YFSETQ. The CDR3 loop spans 14 amino acids. Trimming shortened V by 3 bases and J by 4 bases, and 10 bases separated the two germline ends.

The chain joins TRBV6-1 to TRBJ2-5; 7 bases map to TRBD2. The CDR3 extends over 14 amino acids. The ends lost 7 bases at V and 4 bases at J; junction bases unmatched: 9. Germline V gene sequence: CDR1 MNHNS, CDR2 SASEGT. In DNA, the CDR3 is TGTGCCAGCACACTACCGGGACTAATAGAGACCCAGTACTTC. As protein: CASTLPGLIETQYF.

The chain uses TRBV19 and TRBJ1-1; D perhaps matches TRBD1 (6 bases). Germline assignment: CDR1 LNHDA and CDR2 SQIVND (reference sequence). Trimming shortened V by 5 bases and J by 5 bases, and 18 bases separated the two germline ends. The CDR3 loop spans 15 amino acids. The CDR3 DNA follows: TGTGCCAGTAGTGTGGGTGGGGGGGCGAGGACTGAAGCTTTCTTT. Protein: CASSVGGGARTEAFF.

This rearrangement joins TRBV6-4 to TRBJ2-1; maybe TRBD2 (5 bases). CDR3 length: 14 residues. Germline CDR1 MRHNA, CDR2 SNTAGT. The V end was cut by 0 bases, the J end by 6 bases, with 9 bases between. The CDR3 DNA reads TGTGCCAGCAGTGACTCTGGGAGATCCAATGAGCAGTTCTTC. This encodes CASSDSGRSNEQFF.

The chain links TRBV5-4 to TRBJ2-7, with TRBD2 identical over 7 bases. V was pared by 4 bases and J by 3 bases, with 13 bases of the junction left unmatched. The CDR3 is 16 residues long. Germline V gives CDR1 SGHNT, CDR2 YYREEE (reference sequence). CDR3 nucleotide sequence: TGTGCCAGCAGCCTCGGCCTGGGGAGGGAGGACTACGAGCAGTACTTC. This sequence encodes CASSLGLGREDYEQYF.

The chain links TRBV5-6 to TRBJ2-4; 9 bases line up with TRBD1. Germline V CDR1 and CDR2: SGHDT, YYEEEE. V shed 1 base and J 6 bases; nucleotides not matched to a gene: 5. The CDR3 totals 15 residues. CDR3 protein: CASSLTGGGGNIQYF. For the CDR3, the DNA is TGTGCCAGCAGCTTGACAGGGGGCGGAGGAAACATTCAGTACTTC.

This chain joins TRBV6-1 and TRBJ1-5; no clear D gene. V lost 2 bases and J 0 bases, leaving 8 bases between the germline ends. The CDR3 is made up of 15 amino acids. Per germline, CDR1 MNHNS and CDR2 SASEGT. For the CDR3, the DNA is TGTGCCAGCAGTGAAACCCTGTATAGCAATCAGCCCCAGCATTTT. Its protein product is CASSETLYSNQPQHF.

The chain recombines TRBV27 with TRBJ1-2; tentatively, D is TRBD1 (5 bases). This CDR3 contains 13 residues. Trimming shortened V by 2 bases and J by 4 bases, and 8 bases separated the two germline ends. From germline, CDR1 is MNHEY and CDR2 SMNVEV (reference sequence). The CDR3 nucleotides are TGTGCCAGCAGTTTACCGGGGGGCTATGGCTACACCTTC. Translated, it gives CASSLPGGYGYTF.

This rearrangement joins TRBV30 to TRBJ2-1, with TRBD2 matching over 8 bases. In germline, CDR1 is GTSNPN, CDR2 SVGIG (reference sequence). The J segment lost 3 bases and the V segment lost 7 bases, leaving 8 bases of the junction unmatched. The CDR3 loop spans 14 amino acids. The CDR3, as DNA: TGTGCCTCCCGGGGGGGCCAAGGCTACAATGAGCAGTTCTTC. Its translation: CASRGGQGYNEQFF.

The chain carries TRBV28 and TRBJ1-5, with TRBD1 matching over 11 bases. The CDR3 totals 19 residues. Looked up from germline, CDR1 is MDHEN and CDR2 is SYDVKM. J lost 0 bases, V lost 5 bases, and 12 bases had no gene match. CDR3 sequence (DNA): TGTGCCAGCAGTCGAGGACAGGGGGCGCGGAGGGGTAGCAATCAGCCCCAGCATTTT. This codes for CASSRGQGARRGSNQPQHF.